One sample yielded the 27 T cell receptor beta chains listed below, sequenced in a study of blood T cell repertoires in COVID-19 (dated by TCRdb to the early 2020s). The library was prepared using the immunoSEQ multiplex PCR assay. TCRdb re-hosts the immuneACCESS table, in-frame sequences only. Its copies lack some clones; in the studies checked, an unresolved V gene accounts for under half of them, and the cause for the rest is not known. The sample records about 280,000 clones, approximately 86% of which are singletons. In total, the top ten clones hold 1% of the sample. Material: PBMCs or T cells enriched from blood (not recorded which). The origin of the receptors is a woman aged 30 to 39 who had recovered from COVID-19.

The chain has TRBV3-1 (or the pseudogene TRBV3-2) and TRBJ2-2; 10 bases match TRBD1. V shed 4 bases and J 5 bases; nucleotides not matched to a gene: 4. The CDR3 is made up of 15 amino acids. The germline gives CDR1 LGHDT, CDR2 YNNKEL (reference sequence). CDR3 coding DNA: TGTGCCAGCAGCCCCCGGGACAGGGGAACCGGGGAGCTGTTTTTT. Residues: CASSPRDRGTGELFF.

This chain links TRBV6-6 with TRBJ2-7; TRBD2 is a possible D gene (5 bases). Germline-derived CDR1 and CDR2 are MNHNY and SVGAGI (reference sequence). Trimming left V 2 bases short and J 2 bases short, with 16 bases between. The CDR3 is 16 residues long. The CDR3 here is CASSYGVSVGAYEQYF. CDR3 nucleotides: TGTGCCAGCAGTTACGGGGTGTCGGTCGGGGCCTACGAGCAGTACTTC.

The rearrangement uses TRBV24-1 and TRBJ1-5, with 9 bases that match TRBD1. The junction had 3 bases not matched to a gene; V was cut back by 9 bases and J by 4 bases. In germline, CDR1 is KGHDR, CDR2 SFDVKD. The CDR3 consists of 13 residues. The CDR3 loop reads CATRDRDNQPQHF. In DNA, the CDR3 is TGTGCCACCCGGGACAGGGATAATCAGCCCCAGCATTTT.

The chain employs TRBV5-1 and TRBJ2-7, with a tentative D call TRBD1 (6 bases). Trimming removed 4 bases at V and 7 bases at J, with 18 bases between. From germline, CDR1 is SGHRS and CDR2 YFSETQ. This CDR3 region has 14 residues. DNA for the CDR3: TGCGCCAGCAGCGTCGGGACCCCAAGGGGGGAGCAGTACTTC. It is translated as CASSVGTPRGEQYF.

The V gene is TRBV19, the J gene TRBJ2-5; TRBD2 matches at 9 bases. In germline, CDR1 is LNHDA, CDR2 SQIVND (reference sequence). V dropped 5 bases and J dropped 5; count of bases not matched to a gene: 12. The CDR3 spans 16 residues. The CDR3 reads CASSSPSGTGIETQYF. CDR3 nucleotides: TGTGCCAGTAGTTCCCCTAGCGGGACGGGGATTGAGACCCAGTACTTC.

The V call is TRBV7-9, the J call TRBJ1-1; D is unclear. Germline values: CDR1 SEHNR, CDR2 FQNEAQ (reference sequence). CDR3 length: 14 amino acids. Trimming took off 1 base at V and 7 bases at J, with 13 bases between the two ends. The CDR3 region has the DNA TGTGCCAGCAGCTTAGGTCACGGGGAGGGTGAAGCTTTCTTT. It yields the protein CASSLGHGEGEAFF.

The chain is built from TRBV7-2 and TRBJ2-3; TRBD2 might be the D (6 bases). From germline, CDR1 is SGHTA and CDR2 FQGNSA. This CDR3 is 15 amino acids long. Trimming pared 4 bases from V and 3 bases from J, leaving 14 bases between. CDR3 sequence: CASSSLAGTTDTQYF. CDR3 bases: TGTGCCAGCAGCTCCCTCGCCGGGACTACAGATACGCAGTATTTT.

J is TRBJ1-6 and V is TRBV27, with a tentative D call TRBD1 (6 bases). V dropped 6 bases and J dropped 15 bases, with 27 bases sitting between them. Germline loops: CDR1 MNHEY, CDR2 SMNVEV (reference sequence). The CDR3 runs 16 residues. CDR3 bases: TGTGCCAGCAGACCATATGCAGAAACAGGGAGGGAGGACCTCCACTTT. It is translated as CASRPYAETGREDLHF.

V is TRBV6-5 and J is TRBJ2-4, with 11 nucleotides matching TRBD2. The CDR3 consists of 14 residues. Germline CDR1 MNHEY, CDR2 SVGAGI. V was clipped by 8 bases and J by 7 bases; unmatched bases: 7. The CDR3 region is CASSNSGRANIQYF. CDR3 DNA: TGTGCCAGCTCCAATAGCGGGAGGGCGAACATTCAGTACTTC.

The chain combines TRBV27 with TRBJ1-1; TRBD1 matches 9 bases. This CDR3 comprises 15 residues. V trimming: 4 bases; J trimming: 6 bases; junction bases outside the gene matches: 9. Germline V CDR1 and CDR2: MNHEY, SMNVEV (reference sequence). CDR3: CASSSILGQGPEAFF. Written as DNA, the CDR3 is TGTGCCAGCAGTTCAATATTAGGACAGGGGCCTGAAGCTTTCTTT.

The J gene is TRBJ1-5, the V gene TRBV7-9; D is undetermined. V lost 5 bases and J 3 bases, leaving 8 bases between the germline ends. Germline V gives CDR1 SEHNR, CDR2 FQNEAQ (reference sequence). The CDR3 totals 13 residues. CDR3 sequence reads: CASSPGINQPQHF. The CDR3 DNA sequence: TGTGCCAGCAGCCCGGGGATCAATCAGCCCCAGCATTTT.

This chain uses TRBV12-3 or TRBV12-4 with TRBJ1-1; D may be TRBD1 (5 bases). There are 12 residues in the CDR3. V was trimmed by 2 bases and J by 12 bases, leaving 13 bases between them. CDR3 amino acids: CASSLFSGRSFF. CDR3 in DNA: TGTGCCAGCAGTTTATTCTCAGGGCGGTCTTTCTTT.

The genes are TRBV5-4 and TRBJ1-2, with 11 nucleotides matching TRBD1. Germline loops: CDR1 SGHNT, CDR2 YYREEE (reference sequence). V was pared by 4 bases and J by 2 bases, with 1 base of the junction left unmatched. The length of the CDR3 is 14 residues. The CDR3 sequence is CASSRDRGNYGYTF. CDR3 nucleotide sequence: TGTGCCAGCAGCCGGGACAGGGGGAACTATGGCTACACCTTC.

V usage is TRBV7-9 and J usage is TRBJ2-7; D possibly corresponds to TRBD2 (6 bases). Germline-derived CDR1 and CDR2 are SEHNR and FQNEAQ (reference sequence). V was cut by 5 bases and J by 7 bases, with 15 bases left in between. The CDR3 spans 13 residues. The CDR3, as DNA: TGTGCCAGCAGCCGGCGGGGCCGGCCGGAGCAGTACTTC. Translating it yields CASSRRGRPEQYF.

This clone came up once. The J gene is TRBJ2-4, the V gene TRBV18; 7 positions match TRBD2. Germline V CDR1 and CDR2: KGHSH, LQKENI. Germline trimming cut 0 bases from V and 4 bases from J; bases unmatched to any gene: 12. This CDR3 has 18 amino acids. The CDR3 loop is CASSPPAGSLVLKNIQYF. The CDR3 DNA reads as TGTGCCAGCTCACCACCAGCGGGGTCCCTTGTCCTTAAAAACATTCAGTACTTC.

The genes are TRBV11-2 and TRBJ2-5; TRBD1 matches at 7 bases. V was clipped by 2 bases and J by 4 bases; unmatched bases: 1. CDR3 size: 13 residues. The germline V gene encodes CDR1 SGHAT and CDR2 FQNNGV. DNA of the CDR3: TGTGCCAGCAGCTTATGGACAGGAGAGACCCAGTACTTC. This encodes CASSLWTGETQYF.

The V gene is TRBV30, the J gene TRBJ1-2; D is unclear. V lost 4 bases and J 3 bases, leaving 12 bases between the germline ends. The CDR3 has 13 amino acids. Germline V CDR1 and CDR2: GTSNPN, SVGIG (reference sequence). The CDR3: CAWTRESDYGYTF. CDR3 bases: TGTGCCTGGACCCGGGAGAGCGACTATGGCTACACCTTC.

The chain employs TRBV11-3 and TRBJ1-5; 8 positions match TRBD1. The CDR3 covers 13 residues. V lost 5 bases to trimming and J lost 5 bases; unmatched junction nucleotides: 2. Germline V lookup: CDR1 SGHNT, CDR2 YENEEA. In DNA form, the CDR3 reads TGTGCCAGCAGCCAGGACAGGGATCAGCCCCAGCATTTT. Protein product: CASSQDRDQPQHF. The full variable domain, completed using reference TRBV11-3 and TRBJ1-5, is EAGVVQSPRYKIIEKKQPVAFWCNPISGHNTLYWYLQNLGQGPELLIRYENEEAVDDSQLPKDRFSAERLKGVDSTLKIQPAELGDSAVYLCASSQDRDQPQHFGDGTRLSIL.

V and J are TRBV28 and TRBJ2-3; D is perhaps TRBD1 (6 bases). Germline V gene lookup returns CDR1 MDHEN and CDR2 SYDVKM. Trimming took 6 bases from V and 2 from J, leaving 15 bases between them. The CDR3 is 15 residues long. In nucleotides, the CDR3 is TGTGCCAGCAGGGTCATACAGGGATTCACAGATACGCAGTATTTT. This gives the protein CASRVIQGFTDTQYF.

V usage is TRBV12-3 or TRBV12-4 and J usage is TRBJ1-2, with TRBD1 identical over 7 bases. The CDR3 runs 13 residues. The V gene end was trimmed by 6 bases and the J gene end by 6 bases; junction bases not matched to a gene: 7. The CDR3 protein is CASRIGGADGYTF. The DNA for the CDR3 is TGTGCCAGCAGGATAGGGGGCGCGGATGGCTACACCTTC.

The chain combines TRBV30 with TRBJ2-1; D is possibly TRBD2 (5 bases). The CDR3 sequence is 13 residues long. The V end lost 4 bases, the J end lost 6 bases, and 13 bases lay between the germline ends. Germline loops: CDR1 GTSNPN, CDR2 SVGIG (reference sequence). The CDR3 nucleotides read TGTGCCTGGAAGGCCCCTAGCATCAATGAGCAGTTCTTC. Its translation: CAWKAPSINEQFF.

The J gene is TRBJ1-2, the V gene TRBV4-3; TRBD1 matches at 7 bases. After removal of 2 bases from V and 1 base from J, the junction contained 7 bases not matched to a gene. CDR1 and CDR2 (germline): LGHNA, YSLEER. CDR3 length: 16 amino acids. As DNA, the CDR3 is TGCGCCAGCAGCCAATCCGCAGGGGGGTTTAACTATGGCTACACCTTC. Its protein is CASSQSAGGFNYGYTF.

As regards this clone: The junction and the germline gene differ at one end; a read error may be behind it. Other DNA sequences in this specimen translate into the identical CDR3. This rearrangement joins TRBV5-1 to TRBJ1-4, with unresolved D. Germline V gene sequence: CDR1 SGHRS, CDR2 YFSETQ. The CDR3 runs to 12 residues. The DNA for the CDR3 is TGTGCCAGCAGCACACCGGGGGAAAAACTGTTTTTT. Amino acid sequence: CASSTPGEKLFF.

This chain connects TRBV7-9 to TRBJ1-5; D call uncertain. The CDR3 runs 13 residues. V was pared by 1 base and J by 9 bases, with 10 bases between. Germline CDR1 and CDR2: SEHNR and FQNEAQ (reference sequence). In DNA, the CDR3 is TGTGCCAGCAGCTTAGGCCCTTCGGGGCCCCAGCATTTT. This sequence encodes CASSLGPSGPQHF.

The CDR3 region has the DNA TGTGCCAGCAGCTCGTCGTCCTATGGCTACACCTTC. Encoded protein: CASSSSSYGYTF. The chain employs TRBV28 and TRBJ1-2; D uncertain. This CDR3 is 12 amino acids long. V was pared by 6 bases and J by 4 bases, with 9 bases between. Germline values: CDR1 MDHEN, CDR2 SYDVKM.

The J gene is TRBJ2-7, the V gene TRBV2; D remains ambiguous. From germline, CDR1 is SNHLY and CDR2 FYNNEI. V lost 2 bases and J lost 3, with 8 bases in between. CDR3 length: 13 amino acids. CDR3 amino acids: CASSESRSYEQYF. The CDR3 DNA follows: TGTGCCAGCAGTGAATCCCGGAGCTACGAGCAGTACTTC.

This chain joins TRBV7-2 and TRBJ1-1; 9 nucleotides align to TRBD1. Per the germline V gene, CDR1 is SGHTA and CDR2 is FQGNSA. This CDR3 is 14 amino acids long. The trim removed 5 bases at V and 4 bases at J, leaving 5 bases unmatched. CDR3 amino acids: CASSLDRGTTEAFF. CDR3 nucleotides: TGTGCCAGCAGCCTCGACAGGGGGACCACTGAAGCTTTCTTT.